These T cell receptor beta chains were read from a single sample in a study of human T cells and chemical hapten exposure. TCRdb reprocessed the RACE reads via MiXCR and lists one record per CDR3 protein. The table includes 30,000 or so distinct CDR3 sequences, around 6% detected once. The input for sequencing was whole blood, taken in connection with sensitization to the hapten diphenylcyclopropenone (DPC). The receptors here all came from a man aged 30-40 years with alopecia areata. Some clones in this sample may be carry-over from other donors' samples. CDR3s include the opening cysteine and the closing phenylalanine or tryptophan. Each record gives: V gene, clone size, D gene, J gene, CDR3 protein, CDR3 DNA. The D gene is left open where the match is weak. Sizes are listed as how often the clone was seen (once, few, many) or a class if it is expanded.

V: TRBV28
size: many
D: NA
J: TRBJ2-3
CDR3: CASSSSVETDTQYF
DNA: TGTGCCAGCAGTTCCTCGGTGGAAACAGATACGCAGTATTTT

V: TRBV7-2
size: few
D: TRBD2
J: TRBJ2-1
CDR3: CASTILAGGKGPEQFF
DNA: TGTGCCAGCACAATACTAGCGGGGGGAAAGGGTCCTGAGCAGTTCTTC

V: TRBV7-9
size: many
D: NA
J: TRBJ2-6
CDR3: CASSHQSSGANVLTF
DNA: TGTGCCAGCAGCCATCAGTCTTCTGGGGCCAACGTCCTGACTTTC

V: TRBV10-3
size: many
D: NA
J: TRBJ2-5
CDR3: CAISDGGGETQYF
DNA: TGTGCCATCAGTGATGGAGGAGGAGAGACCCAGTACTTC

V: TRBV5-1
size: many
D: NA
J: TRBJ2-2
CDR3: CASSLLQTGANTGELFF
DNA: TGCGCCAGCAGCTTACTCCAGACAGGAGCCAACACCGGGGAGCTGTTTTTT

V: TRBV15
size: many
D: NA
J: TRBJ1-5
CDR3: CATSSRGLRGVAQPQHF
DNA: TGTGCCACCAGCAGCAGGGGCCTCCGAGGAGTGGCTCAGCCCCAGCATTTT

V: TRBV19
size: many
D: TRBD1
J: TRBJ1-5
CDR3: CATALTGDNQPQHF
DNA: TGTGCCACCGCCCTTACAGGGGACAATCAGCCCCAGCATTTT

V: TRBV20-1
size: many
D: TRBD2
J: TRBJ2-7
CDR3: CSARDDRTSGFPSYEQYF
DNA: TGCAGTGCTAGAGATGATAGGACTAGCGGGTTCCCCTCCTACGAGCAGTACTTC

V: TRBV3-1
size: many
D: NA
J: TRBJ2-5
CDR3: CASSQDRLSEVETQYF
DNA: TGTGCCAGCAGCCAAGATCGATTGAGCGAAGTAGAGACCCAGTACTTC

V: TRBV29-1
size: many
D: NA
J: TRBJ1-1
CDR3: CSVDRQVTEAFF
DNA: TGCAGCGTTGACCGTCAGGTCACTGAAGCTTTCTTT